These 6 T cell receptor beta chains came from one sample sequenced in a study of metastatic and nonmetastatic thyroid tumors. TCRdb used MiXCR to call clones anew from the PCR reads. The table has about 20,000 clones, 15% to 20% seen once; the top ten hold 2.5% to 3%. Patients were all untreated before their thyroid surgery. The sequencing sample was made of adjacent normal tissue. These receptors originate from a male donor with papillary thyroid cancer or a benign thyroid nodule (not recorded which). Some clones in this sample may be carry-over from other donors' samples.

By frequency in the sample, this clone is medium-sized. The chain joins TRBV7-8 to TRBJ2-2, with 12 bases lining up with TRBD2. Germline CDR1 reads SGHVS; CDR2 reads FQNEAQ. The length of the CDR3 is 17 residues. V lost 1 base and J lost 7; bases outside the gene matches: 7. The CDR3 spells CASSLVRLAGANGELFF. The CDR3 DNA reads TGTGCCAGCAGCTTAGTTCGACTAGCGGGGGCGAACGGGGAGCTGTTTTTT.

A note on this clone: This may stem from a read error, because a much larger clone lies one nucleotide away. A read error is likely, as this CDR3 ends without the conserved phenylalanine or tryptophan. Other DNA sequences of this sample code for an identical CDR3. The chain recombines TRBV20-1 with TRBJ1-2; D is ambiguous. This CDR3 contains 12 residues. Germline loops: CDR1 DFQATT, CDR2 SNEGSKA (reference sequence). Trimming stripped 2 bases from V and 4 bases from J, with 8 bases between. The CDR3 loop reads CSARKVGYGYTL. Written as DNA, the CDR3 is TGCAGTGCTAGAAAGGTGGGCTATGGCTACACCCTC.

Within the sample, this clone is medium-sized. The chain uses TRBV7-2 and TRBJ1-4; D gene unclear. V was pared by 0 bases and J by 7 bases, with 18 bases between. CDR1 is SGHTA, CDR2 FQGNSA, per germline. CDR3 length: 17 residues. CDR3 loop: CASSLAIRQIVREKLFF. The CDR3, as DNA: TGTGCCAGCAGCTTAGCTATTCGGCAGATAGTGCGTGAAAAACTGTTTTTT.

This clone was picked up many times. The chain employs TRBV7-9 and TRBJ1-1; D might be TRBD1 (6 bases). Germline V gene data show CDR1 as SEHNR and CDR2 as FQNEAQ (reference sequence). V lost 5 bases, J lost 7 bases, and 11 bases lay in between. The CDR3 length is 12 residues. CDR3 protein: CASSQMDSEAFF. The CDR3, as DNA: TGTGCCAGCAGCCAAATGGACAGTGAAGCTTTCTTT.

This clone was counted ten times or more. The CDR3 sequence is CAWSPRFINGYTF. In DNA form, the CDR3 reads TGTGCCTGGAGTCCCCGCTTTATCAATGGCTACACCTTC. The genes are TRBV30 and TRBJ1-2, with no clear D. V shed 2 bases and J shed 6 bases, with 13 bases lying between them. Germline V gene lookup returns CDR1 GTSNPN and CDR2 SVGIG (reference sequence). The CDR3 is 13 amino acids.

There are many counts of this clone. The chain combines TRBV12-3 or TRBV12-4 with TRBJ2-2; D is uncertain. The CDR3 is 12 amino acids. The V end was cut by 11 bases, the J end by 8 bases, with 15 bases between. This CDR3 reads CAGRTEAGELFF. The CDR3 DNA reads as TGTGCCGGACGAACAGAGGCGGGGGAGCTGTTTTTT.